The 21 T cell receptor beta chains listed next were all sequenced from one sample in a study of T cells after yellow fever vaccination. TCRdb processed the 5' RACE reads anew with MiXCR; each CDR3 protein has one entry. Here the sample spans hundreds of thousands of distinct CDR3 sequences, approximately 12% being singletons. This sample comprised PBMCs, obtained on the day of the yellow fever booster vaccination. The receptors shown here come from a young man who received the YFV17D yellow fever vaccine.

The CDR3 loop is CASSLDWGRAEAFF. In DNA, the CDR3 is TGTGCCAGCAGCTTAGATTGGGGCAGGGCTGAAGCTTTCTTT. The rearrangement uses TRBV7-2 and TRBJ1-1; a weak D match, TRBD1 (5 bases). The CDR3 length is 14 residues. The V gene's germline CDR1 is SGHTA and CDR2 FQGNSA. With 1 base removed from V and 6 bases from J, the gap between germline ends came to 12 bases.

The rearrangement links TRBV18 to TRBJ2-5; a weak D match, TRBD1 (6 bases). This CDR3 is 18 amino acids long. With 1 base removed from V and 2 bases from J, the gap between germline ends came to 20 bases. From germline, CDR1 is KGHSH and CDR2 LQKENI. The CDR3 sequence: CASSPRMQGKGNQETQYF. The CDR3 DNA reads TGTGCCAGCTCACCACGTATGCAGGGGAAGGGGAATCAAGAGACCCAGTACTTC.

V usage is TRBV5-1 and J usage is TRBJ1-1, with D possibly being TRBD1 (5 bases). Germline-derived CDR1 and CDR2 are SGHRS and YFSETQ. The length of the CDR3 is 14 residues. V lost 0 bases and J 4 bases, leaving 10 bases between the germline ends. CDR3 region: CASSLEGQVTEAFF. DNA for the CDR3: TGCGCCAGCAGCTTGGAAGGACAAGTCACTGAAGCTTTCTTT.

Regarding this clonotype: Compared with germline, one end of the junction differs, possibly owing to a read error. This sequence joins TRBV28 and TRBJ2-1; 16 bases match TRBD2. Germline V gene sequence: CDR1 MDHEN, CDR2 SYDVKM. This CDR3 has 14 amino acids. The CDR3 DNA is TGTGCCTCAGGGACTAGCGGGAGGGTCAATGAGCGGTTCTTC. Protein: CASGTSGRVNERFF.

This clonotype was seen a handful of times. This sequence joins TRBV7-9 and TRBJ2-1, with D hard to call. This CDR3 has 10 residues. V lost 5 bases and J 9 bases, leaving 5 bases between the germline ends. Germline V CDR1 and CDR2: SEHNR, FQNEAQ (reference sequence). The CDR3 is CASSTIEQFF. CDR3 DNA: TGTGCCAGCAGCACAATTGAGCAGTTCTTC.

The chain couples TRBV5-4 to TRBJ2-2; the match to TRBD2 covers 7 bases. The CDR3 sequence is 13 residues long. Germline CDR1 is SGHNT and CDR2 is YYREEE (reference sequence). After removal of 5 bases from V and 5 bases from J, the junction contained 3 bases not matched to a gene. CDR3 DNA sequence: TGTGCCAGCAGTCGGGGGGAGACCGGGGAGCTGTTTTTT. Translated: CASSRGETGELFF.

Only a few counts were recorded for this clonotype. V and J are TRBV5-6 and TRBJ2-3; TRBD2 matches 10 bases. The junction had 14 bases not matched to a gene; V was cut back by 6 bases and J by 4 bases. Germline V gives CDR1 SGHDT, CDR2 YYEEEE. CDR3 length: 17 residues. This CDR3 reads CASILGLAGDGADTQYF. The CDR3 DNA reads TGTGCCAGCATCCTGGGGCTAGCGGGAGACGGGGCAGATACGCAGTATTTT.

This clonotype was observed at least ten times. This chain connects TRBV4-3 to TRBJ2-1; 12 nucleotides line up with TRBD2. Per the germline V gene, CDR1 is LGHNA and CDR2 is YSLEER. This CDR3 is 16 amino acids long. V was clipped by 4 bases and J by 2 bases; unmatched bases: 3. CDR3 amino acids: CASSPGTSGPYNEQFF. Written as DNA, the CDR3 is TGCGCCAGCAGCCCAGGGACTAGCGGGCCCTACAATGAGCAGTTCTTC.

This clonotype was seen more than once but under ten times. V is TRBV19 and J is TRBJ1-1; the D is unclear. Trimming left V 1 base short and J 1 base short, with 4 bases between. CDR3 length: 13 amino acids. The germline CDR1 and CDR2 sequences are LNHDA and SQIVND (reference sequence). The CDR3 DNA follows: TGTGCCAGTAGTATAGGTGAGAACACTGAAGCTTTCTTT. Protein: CASSIGENTEAFF.

V and J are TRBV5-5 and TRBJ2-3, with 11 bases aligning to TRBD2. The junction had 6 bases not matched to a gene; V was cut back by 4 bases and J by 5 bases. CDR1 is SGHKS and CDR2 is YYEKEE in the germline V gene (reference sequence). The CDR3 sequence is 15 residues long. CDR3 protein: CASSGTGTSGDTQYF. In nucleotides, the CDR3 is TGTGCCAGCAGCGGTACCGGGACTAGCGGAGATACGCAGTATTTT.

This clonotype was seen more than once but under ten times. V is TRBV29-1 and J is TRBJ1-4; 8 nucleotides align to TRBD1. CDR3 length equals 14 residues. Germline assignment: CDR1 SQVTM and CDR2 ANQGSEA. V was clipped by 7 bases and J by 2 bases; unmatched bases: 6. The CDR3 is CSARGHFTNEKLFF. The CDR3 nucleotides read TGCAGCGCCAGGGGGCACTTTACTAATGAAAAACTGTTTTTT.

This clonotype was seen only a few times. The chain combines TRBV2 with TRBJ2-6, with D hard to call. Trimming left V 7 bases short and J 0 bases short, with 10 bases between. Germline-derived CDR1 and CDR2 are SNHLY and FYNNEI. This CDR3 comprises 15 residues. The CDR3 loop is CASIIFVSGANVLTF. The CDR3 DNA follows: TGTGCCAGCATTATATTCGTCTCTGGGGCCAACGTCCTGACTTTC.

This clonotype has just a few counts. The chain is built from TRBV14 and TRBJ2-6; D not resolved. CDR3 size: 16 residues. Per the germline V gene, CDR1 is SGHDN and CDR2 is FVKESK. The V gene lost 5 bases and the J gene lost 1 base, with 12 bases spanning the gap. CDR3: CASSSRGVSGANVLTF. In nucleotides, the CDR3 is TGTGCCAGCAGCTCCCGCGGAGTTTCTGGGGCCAACGTCCTGACTTTC.

The chain is built from TRBV9 and TRBJ2-7; a possible D gene is TRBD1 (6 bases). The length of the CDR3 is 14 residues. Germline values: CDR1 SGDLS, CDR2 YYNGEE. Trimming removed 2 bases from V and 4 bases from J, with 13 bases in between. CDR3: CASSVGITGYEQYF. CDR3 coding DNA: TGTGCCAGCAGCGTGGGCATAACAGGGTACGAGCAGTACTTC.

This clonotype was found many times. The chain employs TRBV20-1 and TRBJ2-1; 8 bases agree with TRBD2. V gave up 6 bases and J gave up 3 bases; unmatched junction bases: 4. In germline, CDR1 is DFQATT, CDR2 SNEGSKA (reference sequence). The CDR3 runs 13 residues. Here the CDR3 reads CSAVAGIYNEQFF. CDR3 coding DNA: TGCAGTGCGGTAGCGGGAATCTACAATGAGCAGTTCTTC.

This clonotype was found a few times. A junction end diverges from the germline sequence, so it may reflect a read error. The chain is built from TRBV6-1 and TRBJ2-5; D is ambiguous. Per the germline V gene, CDR1 is MNHNS and CDR2 is SASEGT. The CDR3 has 16 amino acids. The CDR3: CASTQRDTSFQETQYF. The CDR3 DNA follows: TGTGCCAGCACCCAGCGCGACACATCATTCCAAGAGACCCAGTACTTT.

This clonotype has a handful of counts. This chain connects TRBV20-1 to TRBJ2-1, with 8 bases lining up with TRBD2. The V and J ends lost 1 base and 9 bases, in that order; junction bases with no gene match: 11. CDR1 and CDR2 (germline): DFQATT, SNEGSKA (reference sequence). The CDR3 consists of 15 residues. The CDR3 region has the DNA TGCAGTGCTAGAGGTGGCGCGGGAGGTCATAGTGAGCAGTTCTTC. Translating it yields CSARGGAGGHSEQFF.

This clonotype occurred a few times. The chain recombines TRBV7-6 with TRBJ2-5; the D gene could be TRBD1 or TRBD2 (5 bases each). CDR1 is SGHVS, CDR2 FNYEAQ, per germline. This CDR3 contains 15 residues. Trimming shortened V by 5 bases and J by 5 bases, and 18 bases separated the two germline ends. CDR3 nucleotides: TGTGCCAGCAGCGCCGACGCAGGGAGTTTGGAGACCCAGTACTTC. It yields the protein CASSADAGSLETQYF. Filled out from reference TRBV7-6 and TRBJ2-5, the complete variable domain reads GAGVSQSPRYKVTKRGQDVALRCDPISGHVSLYWYRQALGQGPEFLTYFNYEAQQDKSGLPNDRFSAERPEGSISTLTIQRTEQRDSAMYRCASSADAGSLETQYFGPGTRLLVL.

This clonotype was seen repeatedly, ten times or more. The chain employs TRBV5-6 and TRBJ2-1; possibly TRBD2 for D (6 bases). Germline values: CDR1 SGHDT, CDR2 YYEEEE. The CDR3 consists of 15 residues. Trimming shortened V by 1 base and J by 9 bases, and 17 bases separated the two germline ends. The DNA of the CDR3 is TGTGCCAGCAGCTTGTTCGGGAGTCTCCCCGGTGAGCAGTTCTTC. This translates into CASSLFGSLPGEQFF.

This clonotype was observed a few times. V is TRBV20-1 and J is TRBJ2-7; D ambiguous. CDR3 length equals 13 residues. V lost 6 bases and J 0 bases, leaving 12 bases between the germline ends. Germline CDR1 reads DFQATT; CDR2 reads SNEGSKA (reference sequence). Written as DNA, the CDR3 is TGCAGTGCAAAGGACCAGAGCTCCTACGAGCAGTACTTC. It specifies CSAKDQSSYEQYF.

The chain couples TRBV12-3 or TRBV12-4 to TRBJ2-7; no reliable D call. The V end lost 5 bases, the J end lost 3 bases, and 8 bases lay between the germline ends. CDR3 length: 12 amino acids. The CDR3 DNA reads TGTGCCAGCAGTGCGGACGGCTACGAGCAGTACTTC. It encodes CASSADGYEQYF.